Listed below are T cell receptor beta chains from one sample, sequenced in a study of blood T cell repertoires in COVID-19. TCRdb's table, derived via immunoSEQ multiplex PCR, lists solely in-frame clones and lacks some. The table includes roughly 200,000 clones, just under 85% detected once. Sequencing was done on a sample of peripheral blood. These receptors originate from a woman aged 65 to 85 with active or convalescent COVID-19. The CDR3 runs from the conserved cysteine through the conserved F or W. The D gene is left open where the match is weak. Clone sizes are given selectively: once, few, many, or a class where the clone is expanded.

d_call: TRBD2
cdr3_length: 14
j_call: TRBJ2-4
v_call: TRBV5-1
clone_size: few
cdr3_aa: CASSLTAGGGIQYF
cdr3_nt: TGCGCCAGCAGCTTGACAGCGGGAGGAGGCATTCAGTACTTC

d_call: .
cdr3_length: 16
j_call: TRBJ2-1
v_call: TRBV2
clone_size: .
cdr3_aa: CASSSAPPSSYNEQFF
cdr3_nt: TGTGCCAGCAGTAGTGCTCCGCCGAGCTCCTACAATGAGCAGTTCTTC

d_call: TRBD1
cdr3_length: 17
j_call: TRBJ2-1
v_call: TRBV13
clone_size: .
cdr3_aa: CASSLRPGQKSYNEQFF
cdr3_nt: TGTGCCAGCAGCTTACGCCCGGGACAGAAGTCATACAATGAGCAGTTCTTC

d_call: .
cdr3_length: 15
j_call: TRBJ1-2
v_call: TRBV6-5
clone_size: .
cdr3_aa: CASSYDSAFNYGYTF
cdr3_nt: TGTGCCAGCAGTTACGACAGCGCTTTTAACTATGGCTACACCTTC

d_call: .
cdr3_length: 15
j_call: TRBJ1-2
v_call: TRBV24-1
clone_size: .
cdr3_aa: CATSDMTGTYYGYTF
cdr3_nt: TGTGCCACCAGTGATATGACCGGGACATACTATGGCTACACCTTC

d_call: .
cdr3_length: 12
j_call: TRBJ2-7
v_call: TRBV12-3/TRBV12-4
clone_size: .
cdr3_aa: CASSFFPDEQYF
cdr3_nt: TGTGCCAGCAGTTTTTTCCCGGACGAGCAGTACTTC

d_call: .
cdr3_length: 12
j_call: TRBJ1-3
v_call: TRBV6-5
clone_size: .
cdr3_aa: CASSFEGNTIYF
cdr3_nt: TGTGCCAGCAGTTTTGAGGGAAACACCATATATTTT

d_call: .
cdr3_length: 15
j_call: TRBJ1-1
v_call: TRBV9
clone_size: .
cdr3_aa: CASSGGHAIGTEAFF
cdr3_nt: TGTGCCAGCAGCGGGGGCCACGCAATTGGAACTGAAGCTTTCTTT

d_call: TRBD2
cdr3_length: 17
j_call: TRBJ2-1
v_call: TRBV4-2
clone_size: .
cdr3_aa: CASSHDLGGSPYNEQFF
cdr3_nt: TGTGCCAGCAGCCATGACCTGGGGGGGTCCCCCTACAATGAGCAGTTCTTC

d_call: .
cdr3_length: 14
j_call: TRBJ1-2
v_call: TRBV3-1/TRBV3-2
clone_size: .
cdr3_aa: CASSQDGTNYGYTF
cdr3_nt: TGTGCCAGCAGCCAAGATGGGACAAATTATGGCTACACCTTC

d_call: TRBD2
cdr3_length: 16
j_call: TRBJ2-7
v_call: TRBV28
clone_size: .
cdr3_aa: CASLDGPGLAWNEQYF
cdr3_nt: TGTGCCAGCCTAGACGGTCCGGGACTAGCGTGGAACGAGCAGTACTTC

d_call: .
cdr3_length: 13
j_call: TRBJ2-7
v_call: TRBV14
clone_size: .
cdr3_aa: CASSPHPSYEQYF
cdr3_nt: TGTGCCAGCAGCCCCCACCCCAGTTACGAGCAGTACTTC

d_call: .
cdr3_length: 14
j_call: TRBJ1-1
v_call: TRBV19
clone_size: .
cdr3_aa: CASSIVGLNTEAFF
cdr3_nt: TGTGCCAGTAGTATAGTTGGCTTGAACACTGAAGCTTTCTTT

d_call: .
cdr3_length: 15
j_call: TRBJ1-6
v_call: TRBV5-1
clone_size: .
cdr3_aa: CASSPTGRGDSPLHF
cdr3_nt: TGCGCCAGCAGCCCGACCGGCCGGGGAGATTCACCCCTCCACTTT

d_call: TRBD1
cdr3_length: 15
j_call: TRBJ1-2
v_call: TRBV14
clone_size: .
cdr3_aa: CASSLTGGAYYGYTF
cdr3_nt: TGTGCCAGCAGCCTAACAGGGGGCGCGTACTATGGCTACACCTTC

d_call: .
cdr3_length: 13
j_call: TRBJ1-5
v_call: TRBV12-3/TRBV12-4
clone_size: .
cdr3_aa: CASRKGGNQPQHF
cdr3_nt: TGTGCCAGCAGGAAGGGGGGCAATCAGCCCCAGCATTTT

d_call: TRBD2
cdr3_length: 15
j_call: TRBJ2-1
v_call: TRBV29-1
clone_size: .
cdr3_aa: CSVETSGSSYNEQFF
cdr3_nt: TGCAGCGTTGAGACTAGCGGAAGCTCCTACAATGAGCAGTTCTTC

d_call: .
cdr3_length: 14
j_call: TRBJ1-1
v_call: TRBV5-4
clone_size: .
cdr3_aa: CASSLGQVNTEAFF
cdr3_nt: TGTGCCAGCAGCTTGGGACAGGTGAACACTGAAGCTTTCTTT

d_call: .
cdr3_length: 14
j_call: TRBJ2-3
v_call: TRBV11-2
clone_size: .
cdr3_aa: CASSLPAGTDTQYF
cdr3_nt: TGTGCCAGCAGCCTCCCCGCGGGGACAGATACGCAGTATTTT

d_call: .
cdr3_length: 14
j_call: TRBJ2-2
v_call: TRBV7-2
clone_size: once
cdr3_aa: CASSPKRETGELFF
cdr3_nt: TGTGCCAGCAGCCCAAAGAGGGAAACCGGGGAGCTGTTTTTT

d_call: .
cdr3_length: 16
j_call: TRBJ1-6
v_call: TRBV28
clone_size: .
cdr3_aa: CASSLYLGQYNSPLHF
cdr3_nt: TGTGCCAGCAGTTTATATCTGGGGCAGTACAATTCACCCCTCCACTTT

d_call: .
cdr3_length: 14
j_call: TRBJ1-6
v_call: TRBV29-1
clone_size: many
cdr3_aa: CSVLEGLRGSPLHF
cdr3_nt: TGCAGCGTTCTGGAAGGGCTCAGGGGTTCACCCCTCCACTTT

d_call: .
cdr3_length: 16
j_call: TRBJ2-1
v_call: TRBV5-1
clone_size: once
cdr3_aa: CASMDGERLSYNEQFF
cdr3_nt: TGCGCCAGCATGGATGGGGAGCGGCTCTCCTACAATGAGCAGTTCTTC

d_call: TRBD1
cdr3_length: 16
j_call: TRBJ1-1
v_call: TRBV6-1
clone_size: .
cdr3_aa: CASSARDRGPNTEAFF
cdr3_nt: TGTGCCAGCAGTGCCCGGGACAGGGGCCCGAACACTGAAGCTTTCTTT

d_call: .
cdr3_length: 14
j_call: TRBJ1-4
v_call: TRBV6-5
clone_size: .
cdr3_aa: CASGHRTTNEKLFF
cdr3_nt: TGTGCCAGCGGACACAGAACAACTAATGAAAAACTGTTTTTT

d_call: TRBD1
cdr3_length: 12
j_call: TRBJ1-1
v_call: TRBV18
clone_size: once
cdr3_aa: CASSPQGVEAFF
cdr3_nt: TGTGCCAGCTCGCCACAGGGGGTTGAAGCTTTCTTT